Detailed here is one TCR beta chain. Antigen specificity is unknown. This entry comes from a study of cytomegalovirus exposure and HLA in healthy donors. General study findings and limits: Overall, approximately 150 TCR beta chains were annotated as cytomegalovirus-associated. By a later analysis, the bulk of CMV-associated TCR beta chains appeared HLA-restricted.

The PCR was carried out with 60 Vbeta primers and 13 Jbeta primers. Authors' processing steps: Per a later analysis, the number of unique TCR beta chains was roughly 87 million, of which roughly 11 million were shared. Using immunoSEQ multiplex PCR, the repertoire was profiled, and TCRdb retains in-frame clones only, with some absent. V, J and clone size were drawn from that table, and D and trimming were deduced from the DNA. The table includes 150,000 or so clones, over 70% detected once. This clonotype originated in a woman aged 45-65 years in good health and CMV-seropositive. Source material: PBMCs.

The CDR3 is CASSVAQGTDTQYF. The CDR3 DNA follows: TGTGCCAGCAGCGTGGCTCAGGGAACAGATACGCAGTATTTT. The chain combines TRBV9 with TRBJ2-3; maybe TRBD1 (5 bases). CDR3 length: 14 residues. Germline assignment: CDR1 SGDLS and CDR2 YYNGEE. The V and J ends lost 2 bases and 3 bases respectively, with 10 bases between them.